This entry concerns a single T cell receptor (beta chain). Its target is not known. A much larger clone sits a single nucleotide away, making a read error possible. CDR1 is MNHEY and CDR2 is SVGEGT in the germline V gene. The length of the CDR3 is 13 residues. Bulk tumor gDNA, roughly 600 ng per sample, served as the TCR template. Far-apart biopsies, several per primary tumor, were taken during surgery. Enrolled patients presented with newly diagnosed, previously untreated non-small cell lung cancer and underwent curative surgery. The data originate from a study of immune heterogeneity within non-small cell lung tumors. Study details: There was 1 tumor not otherwise specified, along with 10 non-squamous carcinomas and a few squamous cell carcinomas. Findings and caveats of the study: Local tumor mutational burden showed a correlation with local T-cell clonality that was moderate but significant (R about 0.35).

TCR beta CDR3 regions came from multiplex PCR with 32 forward V and 13 reverse J primers. TCRdb reanalysed the multiplex PCR reads using MiXCR and keeps one entry per CDR3 protein. In the table there are thousands of distinct CDR3 sequences, approximately 20% of which are singletons. The chain carries TRBV6-2 or TRBV6-3 and TRBJ2-7; 7 bases align to TRBD1. The TCR sequence derives from a man in his 60s with non-small cell lung cancer. Sequenced: lung tumor tissue. CDR3 DNA sequence: TGTGCCAGCAATGAGGGGGCGCCTTACGAGAAGTACTTC. It encodes CASNEGAPYEKYF.